The clone carrying this T cell receptor beta chain was found a few times. The antigen is unknown. This sample is part of a study of T-cell reconstitution after alpha-beta-depleted transplantation in children. Study outcomes and limitations: Newly produced T cells mostly accounted for T-cell counts and diversity one year post-transplant.

Germline assignment: CDR1 MGHRA and CDR2 YSYEKL. The CDR3 has 14 amino acids. Losses at the gene ends were 4 bases for V and 5 bases for J; bases not matched to a gene: 6. TCRbeta library preparation incorporated unique molecular identifiers. TCRdb re-called the PCR reads with MiXCR, one entry per CDR3 protein. The sample holds fewer than 350,000 distinct CDR3 sequences, just over 7.5% seen once. J is TRBJ2-5 and V is TRBV4-1, with 8 bases that match TRBD2. Here the sequenced sample was peripheral blood, taken 360 days after TCRalphabeta/CD19-depleted stem cell transplant. The source is a female patient aged 2-9 years who had a stem cell transplant for Fanconi anemia, so the T cells may come from the graft donor. For the CDR3, the DNA is TGCGCCAGCAGCCCCGAGCGGGAGCGGGAGACCCAGTACTTC. It encodes CASSPERERETQYF.